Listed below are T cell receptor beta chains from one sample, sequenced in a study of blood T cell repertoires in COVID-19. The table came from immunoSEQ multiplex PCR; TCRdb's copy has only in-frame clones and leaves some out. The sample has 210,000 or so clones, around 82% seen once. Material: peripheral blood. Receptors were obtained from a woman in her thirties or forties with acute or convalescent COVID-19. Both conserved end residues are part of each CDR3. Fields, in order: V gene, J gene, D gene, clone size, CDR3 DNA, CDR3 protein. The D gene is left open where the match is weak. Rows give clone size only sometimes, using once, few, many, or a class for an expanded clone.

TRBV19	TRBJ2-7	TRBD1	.	TGTGCCAGTAGCCCGGACAGGGACGAGCAGTACTTC	CASSPDRDEQYF
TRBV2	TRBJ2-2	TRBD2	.	TGTGCCAGCGGGCTAGCGGGAGTGGGCACCGGGGAGCTGTTTTTT	CASGLAGVGTGELFF
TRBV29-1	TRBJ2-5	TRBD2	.	TGCAGCGTTGAAGTAGCGGGAGCAGAGACCCAGTACTTC	CSVEVAGAETQYF
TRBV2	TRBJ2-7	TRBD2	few	TGTGCCAGCAGTGAATCTAGCGGGAGTTCCTACGAGCAGTACTTC	CASSESSGSSYEQYF
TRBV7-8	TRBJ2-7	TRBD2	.	TGTGCCAGCAGCTTACAAGCGGGAGGATACGAGCAGTACTTC	CASSLQAGGYEQYF
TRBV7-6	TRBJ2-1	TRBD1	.	TGTGCCAGCAGCTTCGGGACAGGTAACAATGAGCAGTTCTTC	CASSFGTGNNEQFF
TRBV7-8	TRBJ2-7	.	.	TGTGCCAGCAGCTTAGGACAGGGGAGGGTCCACTACGAGCAGTACTTC	CASSLGQGRVHYEQYF
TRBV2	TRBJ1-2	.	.	TGTGCCAGCAGTGATACAGGGCTCGGTGGCTACACCTTC	CASSDTGLGGYTF
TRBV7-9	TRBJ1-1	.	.	TGTGCCAGCAGCTTTCGACAGACACATGACACTGAAGCTTTCTTT	CASSFRQTHDTEAFF
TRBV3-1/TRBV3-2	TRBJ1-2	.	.	TGTGCCAGCAGCCTTGACAGAAACTATGGCTACACCTTC	CASSLDRNYGYTF
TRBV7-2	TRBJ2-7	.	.	TGTGCCAGCAGCCAGTATGCCTTCCAGGGGAATCAGTACTTC	CASSQYAFQGNQYF
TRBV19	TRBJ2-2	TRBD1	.	TGTGCCATTGACAGGGGTCCCGCTGCTAACACCGGGGAGCTGTTTTTT	CAIDRGPAANTGELFF
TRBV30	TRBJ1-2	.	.	TGTGCCTGGAGTGATTATGGGGGGAATAACTATGGCTACACCTTC	CAWSDYGGNNYGYTF
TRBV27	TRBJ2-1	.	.	TGTGCCAGCAGTTCCCAGGACTATTTCTACAATGAGCAGTTCTTC	CASSSQDYFYNEQFF
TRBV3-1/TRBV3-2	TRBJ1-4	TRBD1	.	TGTGCCAGCAGCCAGGACAGGGGCTTTGGTAATGAAAAACTGTTTTTT	CASSQDRGFGNEKLFF
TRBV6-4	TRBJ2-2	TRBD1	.	TGTGCCAGCAGACCGACAGGGGGTACCGGGGAGCTGTTTTTT	CASRPTGGTGELFF
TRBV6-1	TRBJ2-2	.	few	TGTGCCAGCAGTGAATCGGGGTTAATCTCCGGGGAGCTGTTTTTT	CASSESGLISGELFF
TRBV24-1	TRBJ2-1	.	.	TGTGCCACCAGTGATATAAAAGGACGGACAGCTTACAATGAGCAGTTCTTC	CATSDIKGRTAYNEQFF
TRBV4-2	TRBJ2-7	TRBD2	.	TGTGCCAGCAGCCAAGAGGGGACTAGCGGGAGGGCCTACGAGCAGTACTTC	CASSQEGTSGRAYEQYF
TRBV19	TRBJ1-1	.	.	TGTGCCAGTATGAGGTCATACATGAACACTGAAGCTTTCTTT	CASMRSYMNTEAFF
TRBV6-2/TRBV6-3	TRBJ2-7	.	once	TGTGCCAGCAGTTCGACTGTATACGAGCAGTACTTC	CASSSTVYEQYF
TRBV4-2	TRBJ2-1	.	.	TGTGCCAGCAGCCCTCGGCCAGGAGGCCCCTACAATGAGCAGTTCTTC	CASSPRPGGPYNEQFF